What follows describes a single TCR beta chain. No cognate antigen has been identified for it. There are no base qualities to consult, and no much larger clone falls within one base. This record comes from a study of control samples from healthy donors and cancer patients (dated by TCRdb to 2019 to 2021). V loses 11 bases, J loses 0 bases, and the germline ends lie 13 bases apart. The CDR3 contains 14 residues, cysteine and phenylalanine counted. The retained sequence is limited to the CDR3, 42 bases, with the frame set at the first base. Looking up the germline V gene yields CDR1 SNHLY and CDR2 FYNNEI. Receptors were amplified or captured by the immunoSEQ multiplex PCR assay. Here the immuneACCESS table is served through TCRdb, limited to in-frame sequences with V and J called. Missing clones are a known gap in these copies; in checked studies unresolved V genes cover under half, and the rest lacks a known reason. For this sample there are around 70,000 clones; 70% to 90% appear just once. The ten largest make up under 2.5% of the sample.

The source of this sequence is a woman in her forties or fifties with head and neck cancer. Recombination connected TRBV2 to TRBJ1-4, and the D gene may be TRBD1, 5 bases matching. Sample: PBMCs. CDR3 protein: CAASLGPTNEKLFF. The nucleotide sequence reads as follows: TGTGCCGCATCGCTGGGGCCAACTAATGAAAAACTGTTTTTT.